Listed here is a single T cell receptor beta chain. Per germline, CDR1 MDHEN and CDR2 SYDVKM. Trimming cost V 3 bases and J 6 bases, with 11 bases left between them. The CDR3 totals 13 residues. This sample is part of a study of T cells in Graves' hyperthyroidism and ophthalmopathy. TCR beta CDR3 regions were amplified from RNA. In the first-round RT-PCR of the TCR CDR3, the HTBI primer set was used. Via MiXCR, TCRdb re-called the multiplex PCR reads, giving one row per CDR3 protein. Among 600,000 to 700,000 distinct CDR3 sequences listed, 45% were seen once. Uncontrolled infection, other autoimmune disease, pregnancy or lactation excluded patients.

The sequence was obtained from an adult man with Graves' disease, either hyperthyroidism or ophthalmopathy (not recorded which). The rearrangement links TRBV28 to TRBJ1-2; D is undetermined. The sequenced sample was peripheral blood or thyroid tissue (not recorded which). CDR3 DNA: TGTGCCAGCAGTTTTTTGGTGGGGAATGGCTACACCTTC. This gives the protein CASSFLVGNGYTF.